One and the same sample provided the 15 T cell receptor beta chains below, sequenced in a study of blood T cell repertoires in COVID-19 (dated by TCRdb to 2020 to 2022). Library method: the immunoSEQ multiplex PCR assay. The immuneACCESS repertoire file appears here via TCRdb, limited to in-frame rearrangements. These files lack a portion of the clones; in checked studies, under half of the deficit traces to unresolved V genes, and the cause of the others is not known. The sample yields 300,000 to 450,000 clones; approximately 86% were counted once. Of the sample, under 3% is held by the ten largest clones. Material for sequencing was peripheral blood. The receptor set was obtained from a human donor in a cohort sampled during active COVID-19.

The CDR3 region is CASSLTSGPYNEQFF. The DNA of the CDR3 is TGTGCCAGCAGCCTGACTAGCGGGCCCTACAATGAGCAGTTCTTC. This chain connects TRBV5-5 to TRBJ2-1, with TRBD2 matching over 10 bases. CDR3 length: 15 amino acids. Per the germline V gene, CDR1 is SGHKS and CDR2 is YYEKEE (reference sequence). With V trimmed by 4 bases and J by 2 bases, 3 bases remained unmatched.

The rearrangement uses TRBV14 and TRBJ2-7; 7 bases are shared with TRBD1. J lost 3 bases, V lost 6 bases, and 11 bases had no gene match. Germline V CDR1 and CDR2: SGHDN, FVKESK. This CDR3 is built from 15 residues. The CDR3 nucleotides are TGTGCCAGCAGACCCGGTAGGGGGCGAGGCTACGAGCAGTACTTC. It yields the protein CASRPGRGRGYEQYF.

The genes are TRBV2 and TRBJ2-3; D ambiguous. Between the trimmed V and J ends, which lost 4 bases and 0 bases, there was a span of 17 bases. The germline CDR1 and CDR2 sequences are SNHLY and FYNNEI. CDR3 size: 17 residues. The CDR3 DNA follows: TGTGCCAGCAGTGTCCCCCCACGCATACTTAGCACAGATACGCAGTATTTT. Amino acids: CASSVPPRILSTDTQYF.

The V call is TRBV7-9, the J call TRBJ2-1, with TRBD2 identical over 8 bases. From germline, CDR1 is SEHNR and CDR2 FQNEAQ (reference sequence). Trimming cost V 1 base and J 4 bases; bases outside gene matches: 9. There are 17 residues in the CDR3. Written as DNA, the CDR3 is TGTGCCAGCAGCTTAGGAAGCGGGGGAGAACCTTACAATGAGCAGTTCTTC. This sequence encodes CASSLGSGGEPYNEQFF.

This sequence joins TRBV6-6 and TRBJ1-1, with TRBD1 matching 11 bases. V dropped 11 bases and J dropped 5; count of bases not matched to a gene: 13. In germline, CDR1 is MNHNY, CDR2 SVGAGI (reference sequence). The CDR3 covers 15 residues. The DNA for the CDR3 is TGTGCCGCACGTACGAGGACAGGGGGCAATACTGAAGCTTTCTTT. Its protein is CAARTRTGGNTEAFF.

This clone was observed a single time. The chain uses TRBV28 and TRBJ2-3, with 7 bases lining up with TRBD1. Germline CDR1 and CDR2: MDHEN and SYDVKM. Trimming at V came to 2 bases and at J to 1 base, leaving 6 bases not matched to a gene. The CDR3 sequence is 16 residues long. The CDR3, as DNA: TGTGCCAGCAGTTTACCAACAGGGGCCGGCACAGATACGCAGTATTTT. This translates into CASSLPTGAGTDTQYF.

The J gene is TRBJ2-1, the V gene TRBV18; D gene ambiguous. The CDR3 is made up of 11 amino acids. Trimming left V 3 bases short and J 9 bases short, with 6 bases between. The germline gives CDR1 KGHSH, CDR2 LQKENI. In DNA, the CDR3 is TGTGCCAGCTCACCGCCGGGTGAGCAGTTCTTC. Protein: CASSPPGEQFF.

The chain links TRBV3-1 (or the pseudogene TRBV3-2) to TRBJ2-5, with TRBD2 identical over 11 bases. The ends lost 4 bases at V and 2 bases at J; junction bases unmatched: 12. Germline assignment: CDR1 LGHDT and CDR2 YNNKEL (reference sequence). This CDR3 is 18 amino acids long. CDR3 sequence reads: CASSLSLPGLAEQETQYF. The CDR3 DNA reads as TGTGCCAGCAGCCTTTCTCTACCGGGACTAGCGGAACAAGAGACCCAGTACTTC.

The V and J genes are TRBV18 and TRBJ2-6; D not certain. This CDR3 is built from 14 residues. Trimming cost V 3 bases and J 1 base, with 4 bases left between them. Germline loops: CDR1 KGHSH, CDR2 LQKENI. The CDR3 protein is CASSPQSGANVLTF. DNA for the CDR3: TGTGCCAGCTCACCCCAATCTGGGGCCAACGTCCTGACTTTC.

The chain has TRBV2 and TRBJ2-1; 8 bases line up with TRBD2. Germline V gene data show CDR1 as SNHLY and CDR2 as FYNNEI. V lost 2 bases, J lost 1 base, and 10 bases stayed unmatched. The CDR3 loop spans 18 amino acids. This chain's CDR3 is CASSETEGLAESYNEQFF. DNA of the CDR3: TGTGCCAGCAGTGAAACAGAAGGACTAGCAGAGTCCTACAATGAGCAGTTCTTC.

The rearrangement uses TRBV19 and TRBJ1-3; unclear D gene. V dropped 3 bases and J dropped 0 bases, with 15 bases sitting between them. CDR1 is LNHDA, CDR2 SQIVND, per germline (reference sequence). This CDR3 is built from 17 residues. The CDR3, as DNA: TGTGCCAGTAGTATGGAGACTTATAGCCGCTCTGGAAACACCATATATTTT. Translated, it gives CASSMETYSRSGNTIYF.

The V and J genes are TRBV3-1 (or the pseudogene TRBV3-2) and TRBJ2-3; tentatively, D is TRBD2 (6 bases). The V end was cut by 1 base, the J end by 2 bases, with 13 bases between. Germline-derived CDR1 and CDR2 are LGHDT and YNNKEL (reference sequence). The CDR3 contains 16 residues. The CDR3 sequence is CASSQVAGSYTDTQYF. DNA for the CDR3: TGTGCCAGCAGCCAAGTTGCGGGGTCCTACACAGATACGCAGTATTTT.

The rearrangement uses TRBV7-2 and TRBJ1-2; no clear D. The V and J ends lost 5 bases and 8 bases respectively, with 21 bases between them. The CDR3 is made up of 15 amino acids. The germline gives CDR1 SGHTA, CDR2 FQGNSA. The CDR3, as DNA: TGTGCCAGCAGCACCCGCAGTATTGCGGCTAAGGGCTACACCTTC. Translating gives CASSTRSIAAKGYTF.

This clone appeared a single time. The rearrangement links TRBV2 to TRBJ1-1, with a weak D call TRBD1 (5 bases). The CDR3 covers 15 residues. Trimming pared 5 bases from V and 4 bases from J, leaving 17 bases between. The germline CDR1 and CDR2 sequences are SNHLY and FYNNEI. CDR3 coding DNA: TGTGCCAGCAGTTCCCAGGGAGGAGGGACCACTGAAGCTTTCTTT. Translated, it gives CASSSQGGGTTEAFF.

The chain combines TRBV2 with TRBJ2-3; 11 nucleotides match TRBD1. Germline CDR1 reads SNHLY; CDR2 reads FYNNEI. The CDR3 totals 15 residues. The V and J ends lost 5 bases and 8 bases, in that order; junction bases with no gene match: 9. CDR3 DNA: TGTGCCAGCAGTACCGCCTGGGGGACAGGGGGTACGCAGTATTTT. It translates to CASSTAWGTGGTQYF.